The 27 T cell receptor beta chains listed next were all sequenced from one sample in a study of T cell repertoires in cytomegalovirus infection. No antigen is known for these receptors. One entry per CDR3 protein results from TCRdb running MiXCR on the reads. The sample has 700,000 to 950,000 distinct CDR3 sequences, 32% seen once; the top ten hold roughly 12%. Specimen: cultured CD8+ T cells from PBMCs, collected from culture after CMV antigen stimulation. The receptor set was obtained from a human donor in good health (CMV status not recorded). Some clones in this sample may be carry-over from other donors' samples.

This clonotype was observed many times. The chain couples TRBV7-2 to TRBJ1-1; D might be TRBD1 (6 bases). The V end was cut by 4 bases, the J end by 6 bases, with 9 bases between. The CDR3 runs 12 residues. The germline V gene has CDR1 SGHTA and CDR2 FQGNSA. CDR3 nucleotides: TGTGCCAGCAGCTCAGGGGATCCTGAAGCTTTCTTT. Amino acid sequence: CASSSGDPEAFF.

Many counts were recorded for this clonotype. This chain links TRBV7-6 with TRBJ1-3; possibly TRBD1 for D (5 bases). Germline-derived CDR1 and CDR2 are SGHVS and FNYEAQ. V lost 1 base to trimming and J lost 0 bases, with 10 bases between them. This CDR3 comprises 16 residues. CDR3 bases: TGTGCCAGCAGCTTAGGACAGATTACCTCTGGAAACACCATATATTTT. It is translated as CASSLGQITSGNTIYF.

This clonotype was counted many times. The rearrangement links TRBV7-2 to TRBJ2-3; TRBD2 might be the D (5 bases). V lost 1 base and J lost 6, with 11 bases in between. Germline V CDR1 and CDR2: SGHTA, FQGNSA. The CDR3 is 14 amino acids. Written as DNA, the CDR3 is TGTGCCAGCAGCTTAGTAGGAGGCGGGGATACGCAGTATTTT. This sequence encodes CASSLVGGGDTQYF.

The chain has TRBV20-1 and TRBJ1-2; D may be TRBD1 (5 bases). The V end was cut by 1 base, the J end by 8 bases, with 14 bases between. The germline V gene has CDR1 DFQATT and CDR2 SNEGSKA (reference sequence). This CDR3 spans 13 amino acids. The CDR3 here is CSARAGGTRGYTF. The CDR3 DNA sequence: TGCAGTGCTAGAGCTGGAGGGACGAGGGGCTACACCTTC.

The chain combines TRBV7-3 with TRBJ2-1; 7 nucleotides match TRBD2. Trimming at V came to 1 base and at J to 2 bases, leaving 11 bases not matched to a gene. CDR3 length equals 18 residues. Germline-derived CDR1 and CDR2 are SGHTA and FQGTGA. In DNA, the CDR3 is TGTGCCAGCAGCTTAAGGGGGGGTCAGGGCGGACCCTACAATGAGCAGTTCTTC. Translation: CASSLRGGQGGPYNEQFF.

This clonotype was seen more than once but under ten times. The rearrangement links TRBV27 to TRBJ2-7; 10 nucleotides align to TRBD1. Germline CDR1 reads MNHEY; CDR2 reads SMNVEV (reference sequence). The V gene end was trimmed by 5 bases and the J gene end by 6 bases; junction bases not matched to a gene: 7. The CDR3 contains 14 residues. The CDR3 DNA reads TGTGCCAGCAGTCAAAGCGGGACAGGGGTCGAGCAGTACGTC. Translated: CASSQSGTGVEQYV.

The chain recombines TRBV7-6 with TRBJ2-3; D ambiguous. V shed 6 bases and J shed 2 bases, with 9 bases lying between them. The CDR3 contains 13 residues. Germline loops: CDR1 SGHVS, CDR2 FNYEAQ. This CDR3 reads CASRIKSTDTQYF. CDR3 in DNA: TGTGCCAGCAGAATTAAATCCACAGATACGCAGTATTTT.

This clonotype was counted only a few times. The V call is TRBV12-3 or TRBV12-4, the J call TRBJ2-7; 8 bases agree with TRBD1. CDR3 size: 14 residues. The ends lost 6 bases at V and 5 bases at J; junction bases unmatched: 9. The DNA for the CDR3 is TGTGCCAGCAGCCCCCAGGGGGCGGGCCACGAGCAGTACTTC. It is translated as CASSPQGAGHEQYF.

At least ten counts were recorded for this clonotype. V and J are TRBV12-3 or TRBV12-4 and TRBJ1-1; possible D gene TRBD1, 6 bases. The CDR3 is made up of 14 amino acids. The germline V and J ends were trimmed by 5 bases and 4 bases, with 14 bases remaining between them. The CDR3 DNA reads as TGTGCCAGCAGTCCACAGGGATGGGGCACTGAAGCTTTCTTT. Protein: CASSPQGWGTEAFF.

This clonotype was picked up many times. The genes are TRBV18 and TRBJ2-1, with a weak D call TRBD2 (6 bases). V dropped 0 bases and J dropped 3 bases, with 12 bases sitting between them. The CDR3 has 16 amino acids. CDR1 is KGHSH, CDR2 LQKENI, per germline. The CDR3: CASSPPMGGSYNEQFF. The CDR3 coding sequence is TGTGCCAGCTCACCACCGATGGGGGGAAGCTACAATGAGCAGTTCTTC.

This clonotype was seen more than once but under ten times. Here the CDR3 reads CASTLADSGADTQYF. The CDR3 DNA reads TGTGCCAGCACCCTCGCCGACAGCGGGGCAGATACGCAGTATTTT. The J gene is TRBJ2-3, the V gene TRBV9, with 7 bases that match TRBD2. This CDR3 region has 15 residues. The germline CDR1 and CDR2 sequences are SGDLS and YYNGEE. V lost 6 bases, J lost 4 bases, and 11 bases stayed unmatched.

This clonotype was recorded a few times. V and J are TRBV9 and TRBJ2-3, with 10 bases matching TRBD2. The length of the CDR3 is 17 residues. The V and J ends lost 3 bases and 1 base, in that order; junction bases with no gene match: 8. The germline V gene encodes CDR1 SGDLS and CDR2 YYNGEE. The DNA of the CDR3 is TGTGCCAGCAGCGCCAGTTCGCTAGCGGGGGGCACAGATACGCAGTATTTT. Protein sequence: CASSASSLAGGTDTQYF.

This sequence joins TRBV5-6 and TRBJ2-7; D ambiguous. Per germline, CDR1 SGHDT and CDR2 YYEEEE. V lost 1 base, J lost 2 bases, and 7 bases lay in between. This CDR3 is 13 amino acids long. CDR3 region: CASSLQRAYEQYV. DNA of the CDR3: TGTGCCAGCAGCTTGCAGAGAGCCTACGAGCAGTACGTC.

This clonotype was counted between two and nine times. The V and J genes are TRBV20-1 and TRBJ1-5; D ambiguous. The CDR3 runs 12 residues. The V and J ends lost 0 bases and 6 bases respectively, with 6 bases between them. From germline, CDR1 is DFQATT and CDR2 SNEGSKA (reference sequence). CDR3 region: CSARDGSQPQHF. The CDR3 region has the DNA TGCAGTGCTAGAGATGGGAGTCAGCCCCAGCATTTT.

The chain is built from TRBV6-5 and TRBJ2-3; D remains unclear. From germline, CDR1 is MNHEY and CDR2 SVGAGI. The CDR3 is made up of 15 amino acids. Trimming pared 2 bases from V and 1 base from J, leaving 10 bases between. CDR3 in DNA: TGTGCCAGCAGTTACAACTCCCTACGCACAGATACGCAGTATTTT. Its translation: CASSYNSLRTDTQYF.

The chain employs TRBV7-9 and TRBJ1-3, with TRBD1 matching over 7 bases. Germline trimming cut 5 bases from V and 0 bases from J; bases unmatched to any gene: 7. The CDR3 covers 16 residues. Looked up from germline, CDR1 is SEHNR and CDR2 is FQNEAQ (reference sequence). The CDR3 sequence: CASSRTTGASGNTIYF. As DNA, the CDR3 is TGTGCCAGCAGCCGAACTACAGGGGCCTCTGGAAACACCATATATTTT.

There are a few counts of this clonotype. V and J are TRBV7-8 and TRBJ1-2, with D perhaps TRBD1 (5 bases). The V end lost 3 bases, the J end lost 8 bases, and 19 bases lay between the germline ends. This CDR3 is 15 amino acids long. In germline, CDR1 is SGHVS, CDR2 FQNEAQ. The CDR3, as DNA: TGTGCCAGCAGCTTGCGGGGCCTCGGGTCCCGCGGCTACACCTTC. As protein: CASSLRGLGSRGYTF. Full variable domain (outside the CDR3, taken from reference TRBV7-8 and TRBJ1-2): GAGVSQSPRYKVAKRGQDVALRCDPISGHVSLFWYQQALGQGPEFLTYFQNEAQLDKSGLPSDRFFAERPEGSVSTLKIQRTQQEDSAVYLCASSLRGLGSRGYTFGSGTRLTVV.

DNA for the CDR3: TGTGCCATCAGTGAGTCATTACTAGCGGGGGGCCCCACCGGGGAGCTGTTTTTT. Its translation: CAISESLLAGGPTGELFF. The chain couples TRBV10-3 to TRBJ2-2; the match to TRBD2 covers 12 bases. From germline, CDR1 is ENHRY and CDR2 SYGVKD. V dropped 0 bases and J dropped 4; count of bases not matched to a gene: 6. The CDR3 has 18 amino acids.

J is TRBJ1-5 and V is TRBV27; maybe TRBD1 (5 bases). The V gene's germline CDR1 is MNHEY and CDR2 SMNVEV (reference sequence). This CDR3 contains 15 residues. The germline V and J ends were trimmed by 4 bases and 6 bases, with 16 bases remaining between them. The CDR3 sequence is CASSSTGALGQPQHF. CDR3 DNA sequence: TGTGCCAGCAGTTCAACCGGGGCTCTGGGTCAGCCCCAGCATTTT.

The chain uses TRBV28 and TRBJ1-1; possible D gene TRBD1, 6 bases. Trimming left V 5 bases short and J 4 bases short, with 17 bases between. Per germline, CDR1 MDHEN and CDR2 SYDVKM. CDR3 size: 15 residues. The CDR3 spells CASSLRWGAGTEAFF. The CDR3 coding sequence is TGTGCCAGCAGTCTCAGGTGGGGGGCCGGCACTGAAGCTTTCTTT.

This clonotype is a singleton in its sample. This sequence joins TRBV4-2 and TRBJ2-5; D is uncertain. The CDR3 is 17 residues long. V was shortened by 6 bases and J by 5 bases, with 25 bases between the two germline ends. Germline CDR1 LGHNA, CDR2 YNFKEQ. CDR3: CASSLLSLDMLEETQYF. The CDR3 region has the DNA TGTGCCAGCAGTCTATTATCTCTCGACATGCTGGAGGAGACCCAGTACTTC.

This chain uses TRBV6-2 or TRBV6-3 with TRBJ1-1; tentative D call: TRBD1 (6 bases). With 4 bases removed from V and 2 bases from J, the gap between germline ends came to 11 bases. From germline, CDR1 is MNHEY and CDR2 SVGEGT. The length of the CDR3 is 14 residues. The CDR3 is CASSFGQINTEAFF. The CDR3 region has the DNA TGTGCCAGCAGTTTCGGACAGATAAACACTGAAGCTTTCTTT.

The table lists this clonotype with many counts. The V gene is TRBV6-1, the J gene TRBJ1-2, with D possibly matching TRBD1 (5 bases). In germline, CDR1 is MNHNS, CDR2 SASEGT. This CDR3 is 12 amino acids long. The germline V and J ends were trimmed by 8 bases and 1 base, with 8 bases remaining between them. This chain's CDR3 is CASGAINYGYTF. The DNA of the CDR3 is TGTGCCAGCGGGGCGATTAACTATGGCTACACCTTC.

The V call is TRBV7-2, the J call TRBJ1-6; the match to TRBD1 covers 7 bases. Looked up from germline, CDR1 is SGHTA and CDR2 is FQGNSA. CDR3 length: 14 amino acids. V shed 4 bases and J 9 bases; nucleotides not matched to a gene: 6. CDR3 amino acids: CASSSRGGGSPLHF. CDR3 coding DNA: TGTGCCAGCAGCTCCAGGGGGGGCGGTTCACCCCTCCACTTT.

Regarding this clonotype: This sequence may be a read error, since a much larger clone differs from it by one base. The J gene is TRBJ1-4, the V gene TRBV7-9; 9 bases agree with TRBD1. Germline V gives CDR1 SEHNR, CDR2 FQNEAQ (reference sequence). The length of the CDR3 is 14 residues. CDR3 sequence: CTSSSGQGNEKLFF. In DNA form, the CDR3 reads TGTACCAGCAGCTCGGGACAGGGAAATGAAAAACTGTTTTTT.

This clonotype was observed a few times. CDR3 nucleotides: TGTGCCAGCACTTTAATTAGCGGGACCACAGATACGCAGTATTTT. This translates into CASTLISGTTDTQYF. The chain links TRBV6-5 to TRBJ2-3, with TRBD2 matching over 8 bases. CDR1 MNHEY and CDR2 SVGAGI come from the germline V gene. J gave up 2 bases and V 7 bases, and 8 bases lay outside the gene matches. The CDR3 extends over 15 amino acids.

The sample holds a few counts of this clonotype. The chain joins TRBV12-3 or TRBV12-4 to TRBJ1-5; a weak D match, TRBD1 (5 bases). The CDR3 contains 15 residues. Trimming cost V 4 bases and J 6 bases, with 16 bases left between them. The CDR3 sequence: CASSSGRLGSQPQHF. The CDR3 coding sequence is TGTGCCAGCAGTTCGGGACGGTTGGGCAGTCAGCCCCAGCATTTT.